This T cell receptor (beta chain) came from a study of patients and donors after allogeneic stem cell transplantation. TCRdb re-derived calls from the RT-PCR reads in MiXCR, one entry per CDR3 protein. The sample has about 210,000 distinct CDR3 sequences, 35% to 45% seen once. With 1 base removed from V and 2 bases from J, the gap between germline ends came to 16 bases. Germline CDR1 and CDR2: SGHRS and YFSETQ. The length of the CDR3 is 16 residues. This clonotype has a single count. The source material was blood, either unsorted or a sorted T cell fraction (not recorded which). The V and J genes are TRBV5-1 and TRBJ2-7; the D gene is possibly TRBD1 (6 bases). The receptor comes from a human donor who was either an allogeneic HSCT recipient or a stem cell or donor lymphocyte infusion donor (not recorded which). It is not recorded whose cells these are; they may come from a transplant donor. CDR3 sequence: CASSLLTRGRTYEQYF. The CDR3 DNA is TGCGCCAGCAGCTTGCTGACCAGGGGCAGGACCTACGAGCAGTACTTC.